What follows describes a single TCR beta chain. The diagnoses drew upon clinical symptoms, serum thyroxine and TRAb, thyroid ultrasound and orbital computed tomography. PBMCs were derived from around 10 ml fresh peripheral blood. This sample is drawn from a study of T cells in Graves' hyperthyroidism and ophthalmopathy. The CDR3 regions of TCR beta were amplified from RNA transcripts. Using the HTBI primer set, a first-round RT-PCR was run on the TCR CDR3. TCRdb recomputed calls from the multiplex PCR reads with MiXCR, one row per CDR3 protein. The table shows roughly 380,000 distinct CDR3 sequences, with more than 11% occurring only once. This TCR was sampled from a woman aged 60-75 years with Graves' hyperthyroidism. The sequencing sample was made of blood.

The CDR3 bases are TGTGCCAGCAGCTCCTGGGGGGAGCGGGGGTACAATGAGCAGTTCTTC. Amino acids: CASSSWGERGYNEQFF. The J gene is TRBJ2-1, the V gene TRBV3-1; 8 bases map to TRBD2. The CDR3 spans 16 residues. Germline lookup yields CDR1 LGHDT and CDR2 YNNKEL (reference sequence). V dropped 5 bases and J dropped 4; count of bases not matched to a gene: 10.